This T cell receptor (beta chain) was sequenced in a study of T cell responses to AZD1222 COVID-19 vaccine. Measured with immunoSEQ multiplex PCR; TCRdb has only the in-frame clones, and not every one. The repertoire has roughly 120,000 clones, approximately 85% of them found once; the top ten carry approximately 4.4%. Trimming removed 3 bases from V and 1 base from J, with 12 bases in between. This CDR3 has 15 residues. Germline values: CDR1 LNHDA, CDR2 SQIVND (reference sequence). V is TRBV19 and J is TRBJ1-1; D is unresolved. This TCR derives from an adult who received the AZD1222 COVID-19 vaccine. The source was peripheral blood, collected 28 days after the second AZD1222 dose. CDR3 residues: CASSMEGSANTEAFF. Written as DNA, the CDR3 is TGTGCCAGTAGTATGGAGGGTTCCGCGAACACTGAAGCTTTCTTT. The whole variable domain, remainder taken from reference TRBV19 and TRBJ1-1, is DGGITQSPKYLFRKEGQNVTLSCEQNLNHDAMYWYRQDPGQGLRLIYYSQIVNDFQKGDIAEGYSVSREKKESFPLTVTSAQKNPTAFYLCASSMEGSANTEAFFGQGTRLTVV.